The 32 T cell receptor beta chains presented below share a single source sample, sequenced in a study of T cells in Graves' hyperthyroidism and ophthalmopathy (dated by TCRdb to between 2018 and 2021). Libraries were constructed by multiplex PCR. Data came from an Illumina HiSeq 2000. The TCR beta CDR3 regions were amplified from the RNA transcripts. For the first round of RT-PCR on the TCR CDR3, the HTBI primer set was used together with the Qiagen OneStep RT-PCR kit. The public reads were reprocessed in TCRdb via fastp at Q25 and MiXCR, keeping in-frame beta chains. Rows are combined by CDR3 protein, so each entry shows the most common genes and DNA. The table for this sample lists roughly 360,000 distinct CDR3 sequences; about 14% of them were counted only once. 20% of the sample belongs to the ten largest clones. Specimen: blood. The receptors stem from a man aged 25 to 40 with Graves' hyperthyroidism that later progressed to Graves' ophthalmopathy.

Comment on this clonotype: As the CDR3 is not closed by the conserved phenylalanine or tryptophan, this likely results from a read error. J is TRBJ1-1 and V is TRBV28; possible D gene TRBD1, 6 bases. V was pared by 5 bases and J by 4 bases, with 11 bases between. Germline assignment: CDR1 MDHEN and CDR2 SYDVKM. The CDR3 has 13 residues. The CDR3 DNA sequence: TGTGCCAGCAGTCCACAGACAGGCACTGAAGCTTTCTCT. It codes for CASSPQTGTEAFS.

In its sample, this clonotype was seen many times. The V gene is TRBV11-2, the J gene TRBJ2-7; 10 nucleotides match TRBD1. The trim removed 3 bases at V and 3 bases at J, leaving 2 bases unmatched. The CDR3 extends over 14 amino acids. CDR1 and CDR2 (germline): SGHAT, FQNNGV. CDR3 loop: CASSFGTGDYEQYF. The CDR3 DNA follows: TGTGCCAGCAGCTTTGGGACAGGGGACTACGAGCAGTACTTC.

Here the CDR3 reads CSGRGGLYNEQFF. CDR3 bases: TGCAGTGGTCGGGGGGGCCTCTACAATGAGCAGTTCTTC. The rearrangement links TRBV20-1 to TRBJ2-1, with 8 bases that match TRBD2. The CDR3 length is 13 residues. After removal of 7 bases from V and 3 bases from J, the junction contained 5 bases not matched to a gene. From germline, CDR1 is DFQATT and CDR2 SNEGSKA (reference sequence).

This clonotype has a count of ten or more. V is TRBV7-2 and J is TRBJ2-7; a weak D match, TRBD2 (5 bases). Per germline, CDR1 SGHTA and CDR2 FQGNSA. The CDR3 loop spans 13 amino acids. V was shortened by 9 bases and J by 0 bases, with 12 bases between the two germline ends. For the CDR3, the DNA is TGTGCCAGTAGGCGGGTGGGCTCCTACGAGCAGTACTTC. It specifies CASRRVGSYEQYF.

This clonotype was observed at least ten times. V and J are TRBV7-3 and TRBJ1-1; TRBD1 agrees at 9 bases. This CDR3 is built from 18 residues. Per germline, CDR1 SGHTA and CDR2 FQGTGA. V trimming: 5 bases; J trimming: 0 bases; junction bases outside the gene matches: 13. The CDR3 DNA reads as TGTGCCAGCAGCCCCCTGACCGGGACAGGGAGTATGAACACTGAAGCTTTCTTT. Amino acids: CASSPLTGTGSMNTEAFF.

This clonotype was detected a few times. The chain is built from TRBV20-1 and TRBJ1-6, with 10 bases aligning to TRBD1. The CDR3 contains 14 residues. CDR1 and CDR2 from the germline V gene are DFQATT and SNEGSKA (reference sequence). V lost 5 bases, J lost 9 bases, and 7 bases stayed unmatched. The CDR3 loop is CSAFLDRGSSPLHF. The CDR3 DNA reads TGCAGTGCTTTTCTGGACAGGGGGAGTTCACCCCTCCACTTT.

This clonotype was observed a few times. The CDR3 sequence: CASGLIVTSGEVEQYF. The CDR3 DNA is TGTGCTAGTGGTTTGATCGTGACTAGCGGGGAGGTCGAGCAGTACTTC. The rearrangement uses TRBV12-5 and TRBJ2-7; 11 nucleotides align to TRBD2. Germline-derived CDR1 and CDR2 are LGHNT and FRNRAP. With V trimmed by 2 bases and J by 6 bases, 9 bases remained unmatched. This CDR3 is 16 amino acids long.

In its sample, this clonotype was seen many times. The chain links TRBV28 to TRBJ1-2; D gene ambiguous. Germline loops: CDR1 MDHEN, CDR2 SYDVKM. Trimming shortened V by 3 bases and J by 8 bases, and 13 bases separated the two germline ends. This CDR3 comprises 13 residues. Written as DNA, the CDR3 is TGTGCCAGCAGTTTTGAAGGGCTTCGCGGCTACACCTTC. Its protein product is CASSFEGLRGYTF.

This clonotype has just a few counts. The gene calls are TRBV20-1 and TRBJ1-6; 10 bases map to TRBD1. Germline V gives CDR1 DFQATT, CDR2 SNEGSKA (reference sequence). The ends lost 5 bases at V and 10 bases at J; junction bases unmatched: 20. The CDR3 consists of 18 residues. The DNA for the CDR3 is TGCAGTGCTGATAATCCCGGGACAGGGGCCCCGGGTGGATCACCCCTCCACTTT. Translated: CSADNPGTGAPGGSPLHF.

This clonotype was recorded at least ten times. The V gene is TRBV12-3 or TRBV12-4, the J gene TRBJ1-1; D perhaps matches TRBD1 (5 bases). This CDR3 has 15 amino acids. Trimming left V 5 bases short and J 5 bases short, with 18 bases between. CDR3 in amino acids: CASSDLGEAGTEAFF. CDR3 in DNA: TGTGCCAGCAGTGATCTAGGCGAGGCAGGGACTGAAGCTTTCTTT.

The chain uses TRBV7-9 and TRBJ1-4; D possibly corresponds to TRBD1 (6 bases). V lost 3 bases, J lost 7 bases, and 12 bases lay in between. This CDR3 is 14 amino acids long. CDR1 SEHNR and CDR2 FQNEAQ come from the germline V gene (reference sequence). CDR3 in amino acids: CASSFPLGAEKLFF. The CDR3 coding sequence is TGTGCCAGCAGCTTCCCCTTGGGGGCTGAAAAACTGTTTTTT.

This clonotype was counted at least ten times. The chain employs TRBV29-1 and TRBJ2-1; D tentatively reads TRBD1 or TRBD2 (6 bases each). Looked up from germline, CDR1 is SQVTM and CDR2 is ANQGSEA. The CDR3 covers 14 residues. Trimming stripped 3 bases from V and 7 bases from J, with 16 bases between. The CDR3 region has the DNA TGCAGCGTTGACCCGGGGGCGCGGATAAATGAGCAGTTCTTC. Translation gives CSVDPGARINEQFF.

The chain recombines TRBV5-1 with TRBJ2-6; no firm D call. Trimming left V 5 bases short and J 2 bases short, with 11 bases between. The CDR3 is made up of 15 amino acids. Germline V gene sequence: CDR1 SGHRS, CDR2 YFSETQ. The CDR3 reads CASSLIRTGANVLTF. CDR3 bases: TGCGCCAGCAGTTTAATCAGGACTGGGGCCAACGTCCTGACTTTC. The variable domain in full, with the rest retrieved from reference TRBV5-1 and TRBJ2-6, is KAGVTQTPRYLIKTRGQQVTLSCSPISGHRSVSWYQQTPGQGLQFLFEYFSETQRNKGNFPGRFSGRQFSNSRSEMNVSTLELGDSALYLCASSLIRTGANVLTFGAGSRLTVL.

In this sample, this clonotype turned up a few times. J is TRBJ2-3 and V is TRBV7-9; 14 positions agree with TRBD2. The germline CDR1 and CDR2 sequences are SEHNR and FQNEAQ (reference sequence). The V and J ends lost 3 bases and 4 bases, in that order; junction bases with no gene match: 6. The CDR3 runs 17 residues. CDR3 sequence: CASSLETSGGAPDTQYF. The CDR3 DNA reads TGTGCCAGCAGCTTGGAGACTAGCGGGGGGGCCCCAGATACGCAGTATTTT.

This clonotype was detected ten times or more. The chain combines TRBV5-1 with TRBJ2-1; D tentatively fits TRBD1 or TRBD2 (5 bases each). Germline CDR1 SGHRS, CDR2 YFSETQ. The ends were cut back, 4 bases at V and 4 bases at J, with 12 bases in the middle. This CDR3 comprises 14 residues. This CDR3 reads CASSPGTLYNEQFF. The CDR3 nucleotides read TGCGCCAGCAGCCCGGGGACCCTATACAATGAGCAGTTCTTC.

J is TRBJ1-1 and V is TRBV5-4; D is unresolved. Germline values: CDR1 SGHNT, CDR2 YYREEE (reference sequence). Trimming removed 3 bases from V and 0 bases from J, with 12 bases in between. The CDR3 sequence is 15 residues long. CDR3 sequence (DNA): TGTGCCAGCAGCTCCCCCCTCCCGGTGAACACTGAAGCTTTCTTT. Translating gives CASSSPLPVNTEAFF.

This clonotype was counted ten times or more. J is TRBJ2-3 and V is TRBV7-2, with 7 bases that match TRBD1. V was clipped by 3 bases and J by 3 bases; unmatched bases: 3. Germline assignment: CDR1 SGHTA and CDR2 FQGNSA. The CDR3 loop spans 14 amino acids. The CDR3 nucleotides read TGTGCCAGCAGCTTCATACAGGGGACAGATACGCAGTATTTT. Translated: CASSFIQGTDTQYF.

This clonotype was seen at least ten times. The chain has TRBV7-9 and TRBJ2-2; 12 nucleotides match TRBD1. Germline trimming cut 8 bases from V and 4 bases from J; bases unmatched to any gene: 14. The length of the CDR3 is 18 residues. CDR1 is SEHNR and CDR2 is FQNEAQ in the germline V gene (reference sequence). DNA of the CDR3: TGTGCCAGCTCTCCTGGGGAGGGACAGGGGGCCGGCACCGGGGAGCTGTTTTTT. Its translation is CASSPGEGQGAGTGELFF.

This clonotype was counted between two and nine times. The rearrangement joins TRBV6-5 to TRBJ2-3; D possibly uses TRBD1 or TRBD2 (5 bases each). The germline gives CDR1 MNHEY, CDR2 SVGAGI. Trimming left V 2 bases short and J 3 bases short, with 9 bases between. The CDR3 totals 14 residues. CDR3 sequence (DNA): TGTGCCAGCAGTTACGGGGACCGTACAGATACGCAGTATTTT. Translation gives CASSYGDRTDTQYF.

The J gene is TRBJ2-2, the V gene TRBV5-1; 8 bases align to TRBD2. Looked up from germline, CDR1 is SGHRS and CDR2 is YFSETQ. V lost 3 bases to trimming and J lost 4 bases; unmatched junction nucleotides: 5. The length of the CDR3 is 15 residues. The CDR3 region is CASSSGGRATGELFF. In DNA, the CDR3 is TGCGCCAGCAGCTCGGGAGGGAGGGCCACCGGGGAGCTGTTTTTT.

In this sample, this clonotype turned up many times. The chain couples TRBV18 to TRBJ2-5; TRBD1 matches at 10 bases. Unmatched junction bases numbered 9, after V lost 2 bases and J lost 6 bases. The CDR3 contains 16 residues. In germline, CDR1 is KGHSH, CDR2 LQKENI. CDR3 residues: CASSPARQGAGQTQYF. CDR3 nucleotides: TGTGCCAGCTCACCAGCTCGACAGGGGGCCGGACAGACCCAGTACTTC. The variable domain in full, with the rest retrieved from reference TRBV18 and TRBJ2-5, is NAGVMQNPRHLVRRRGQEARLRCSPMKGHSHVYWYRQLPEEGLKFMVYLQKENIIDESGMPKERFSAEFPKEGPSILRIQQVVRGDSAAYFCASSPARQGAGQTQYFGPGTRLLVL.

As concerns this clonotype: The missing conserved phenylalanine or tryptophan at the end of this CDR3 makes a read error likely. The chain uses TRBV5-1 and TRBJ1-1; D not resolved. The CDR3 is made up of 12 amino acids. The germline V and J ends were trimmed by 1 base and 1 base, with 2 bases remaining between them. Germline lookup yields CDR1 SGHRS and CDR2 YFSETQ. The CDR3 DNA sequence: TGCGCCAGCAGCTTGTCGAACACTGAAGCTTTCCTT. This encodes CASSLSNTEAFL.

This clonotype was recorded many times. V and J are TRBV6-1 and TRBJ1-2; D ambiguous. CDR1 and CDR2 from the germline V gene are MNHNS and SASEGT. The CDR3 length is 15 residues. Trimming left V 3 bases short and J 0 bases short, with 11 bases between. CDR3: CASSEQALSNYGYTF. CDR3 in DNA: TGTGCCAGCAGTGAGCAGGCCCTTTCTAACTATGGCTACACCTTC.

This clonotype has only a few counts. The chain joins TRBV20-1 to TRBJ1-6; no reliable D call. The ends were cut back, 3 bases at V and 6 bases at J, with 18 bases in the middle. The CDR3 is 16 amino acids. Germline V CDR1 and CDR2: DFQATT, SNEGSKA (reference sequence). The CDR3 DNA is TGCAGTGCTAGTTTGGGCAGGCCGAGGGTTAATTCACCCCTCCACTTT. It specifies CSASLGRPRVNSPLHF.

With respect to this clonotype: A single base separates this from a much larger clone, so it may be a read error. The chain has TRBV12-5 and TRBJ2-1; the match to TRBD2 covers 12 bases. Germline-derived CDR1 and CDR2 are LGHNT and FRNRAP. The CDR3 loop spans 14 amino acids. CDR3 nucleotides: TGTGCTAGTGGTGGACTAGCGGGGTCTCAAGAGCAGCTCTTC. Protein: CASGGLAGSQEQLF.

This clonotype was observed many times. The chain has TRBV6-1 and TRBJ2-2, with D possibly matching TRBD1 (6 bases). Germline V CDR1 and CDR2: MNHNS, SASEGT. The CDR3 covers 14 residues. Trimming cost V 3 bases and J 7 bases, with 12 bases left between them. Written as DNA, the CDR3 is TGTGCCAGCAGTGATTCAGGGGACGACGGGGAGCTGTTTTTT. Translating it yields CASSDSGDDGELFF.

This clonotype appeared many times. The chain uses TRBV3-1 and TRBJ2-1; D not resolved. Trimming removed 4 bases from V and 3 bases from J, with 13 bases in between. Germline CDR1 is LGHDT and CDR2 is YNNKEL (reference sequence). There are 15 residues in the CDR3. Written as DNA, the CDR3 is TGTGCCAGCAGCCGAGTCCCCTCGGGCTACAATGAGCAGTTCTTC. It translates to CASSRVPSGYNEQFF.

There are a few counts of this clonotype. V gene TRBV15 combines with J gene TRBJ2-7; D call uncertain. V was clipped by 0 bases and J by 2 bases, with 17 bases between them. The CDR3 runs 17 residues. Germline V lookup: CDR1 LNHNV, CDR2 YYDKDF (reference sequence). For the CDR3, the DNA is TGTGCCACCAGCAGAGATGATATGGAGACGGATCCCTACGAGCAGTACTTC. This sequence encodes CATSRDDMETDPYEQYF.

Many counts were recorded for this clonotype. The CDR3 sequence: CASSLPVFWTEAFF. CDR3 DNA: TGTGCCAGCAGCTTACCTGTCTTTTGGACTGAAGCTTTCTTT. This chain connects TRBV11-3 to TRBJ1-1, with no clear D. The CDR3 is 14 amino acids. Germline V gene sequence: CDR1 SGHNT, CDR2 YENEEA. V lost 2 bases and J 5 bases, leaving 12 bases between the germline ends.

This clonotype was detected ten times or more. This chain links TRBV20-1 with TRBJ2-3; D is perhaps TRBD1 (6 bases). With 6 bases removed from V and 6 bases from J, the gap between germline ends came to 13 bases. Germline V gives CDR1 DFQATT, CDR2 SNEGSKA (reference sequence). This CDR3 has 12 residues. As DNA, the CDR3 is TGCAGTGCGGAGGACACAGGGGATACGCAGTATTTT. Its translation: CSAEDTGDTQYF.

This clonotype was picked up many times. The chain uses TRBV6-1 and TRBJ1-3; D is ambiguous. The V gene's germline CDR1 is MNHNS and CDR2 SASEGT. The ends were cut back, 5 bases at V and 1 base at J, with 12 bases in the middle. The CDR3 consists of 15 residues. Here the CDR3 reads CASSQQLLSGNTIYF. In DNA form, the CDR3 reads TGTGCCAGCAGTCAACAGTTACTTTCTGGAAACACCATATATTTT.

With regard to this clonotype: This sequence may be a read error, since a much larger clone differs from it by one base. The V and J genes are TRBV10-2 and TRBJ1-1; D may be TRBD1 (5 bases). CDR3 length: 12 residues. Per germline, CDR1 WSHSY and CDR2 SAAADI. This CDR3 is CASSWDGPEALF. As DNA, the CDR3 is TGCGCCAGCAGTTGGGACGGTCCTGAAGCTCTCTTT.